This TCR beta chain is from a study of CD8+ T cells in alopecia areata. V was cut by 3 bases and J by 4 bases, with 10 bases left in between. Germline V gives CDR1 NNHDY, CDR2 SYVADS. This CDR3 contains 13 residues. As to this clone: Gene names are the mouse ones. The read gets to within 4 residues of the CDR3 end, and the germline J gene fills in the rest.

Sequencing used cDNA as its template, made by extracting RNA and reverse transcribing it. TCRdb's copy holds only in-frame clones and misses some; the assay was immunoSEQ multiplex PCR. Listed for the sample are 90,000 to 130,000 clones, none seen a single time. Input material: lesional skin. The chain links TRBV13-3 to TRBJ1-1; D may be TRBD1 (5 bases). This TCR was recovered from a C3H/HeJ mouse with alopecia areata. The mouse strain carries the MHC haplotype H2-k. The chain's CDR3 is CASSVQGSTEVFF. The CDR3 bases that were read are TGTGCCAGCAGTGTTCAGGGAAGCACA.